The 4 T cell receptor beta chains below all came from one sample that was sequenced in a study of blood T cell repertoires in COVID-19. The method was immunoSEQ multiplex PCR; TCRdb's version includes in-frame clones alone and lacks a portion of them. The table has tens of thousands of clones, around four fifths seen once. The sequenced sample consisted of peripheral blood. Every receptor here comes from a man aged 60-69 years with active COVID-19.

J is TRBJ2-1 and V is TRBV19; D might be TRBD1 (6 bases). CDR1 is LNHDA, CDR2 SQIVND, per germline (reference sequence). V shed 7 bases and J shed 7 bases, with 17 bases lying between them. The CDR3 length is 14 residues. Here the CDR3 DNA reads TGTGCCAGTAAGACTGCAGGGGCCTTGAATGAGCAGTTCTTC. It is translated as CASKTAGALNEQFF.

The J gene is TRBJ2-3, the V gene TRBV6-6; TRBD2 agrees at 10 bases. The CDR3 covers 16 residues. The V and J ends lost 6 bases and 1 base, in that order; junction bases with no gene match: 7. Germline CDR1 MNHNY, CDR2 SVGAGI (reference sequence). CDR3 region: CASRGATSGGTDTQYF. CDR3 DNA sequence: TGTGCCAGCAGGGGCGCTACTAGCGGGGGCACAGATACGCAGTATTTT.

The chain links TRBV6-5 to TRBJ1-2, with a possible D match to TRBD1 (5 bases). The CDR3 runs to 14 residues. Germline CDR1 reads MNHEY; CDR2 reads SVGAGI. The ends were cut back, 6 bases at V and 0 bases at J, with 11 bases in the middle. The CDR3: CASRQGPTNYGYTF. As DNA, the CDR3 is TGTGCCAGCAGGCAGGGCCCTACTAACTATGGCTACACCTTC.

This rearrangement joins TRBV15 to TRBJ1-5; possibly TRBD1 for D (6 bases). Trimming took off 3 bases at V and 3 bases at J, with 9 bases between the two ends. This CDR3 has 14 residues. Germline loops: CDR1 LNHNV, CDR2 YYDKDF (reference sequence). The CDR3 DNA is TGTGCCACCAGCAGTAACAGGGTCAATCAGCCCCAGCATTTT. Amino acids: CATSSNRVNQPQHF. The entire variable domain, with the rest obtained from reference TRBV15 and TRBJ1-5, is as follows: DAMVIQNPRYQVTQFGKPVTLSCSQTLNHNVMYWYQQKSSQAPKLLFHYYDKDFNNEADTPDNFQSRRPNTSFCFLDIRSPGLGDTAMYLCATSSNRVNQPQHFGDGTRLSIL.